The clone carrying this T cell receptor (beta chain) occurred a few times. This record belongs to a study of patients and donors after allogeneic stem cell transplantation. Germline CDR1 and CDR2: MNHNS and SASEGT. Trimming removed 5 bases from V and 5 bases from J; junction bases left unmatched: 8. CDR3 length: 14 residues. From the RT-PCR reads, TCRdb called clonotypes with MiXCR, one entry per CDR3 protein. The repertoire holds 900,000 to 1,000,000 distinct CDR3 sequences, with 18% as singletons. The sequence derives from a human donor who was either an allogeneic HSCT recipient or a stem cell or donor lymphocyte infusion donor (not recorded which). It is not recorded whose cells these are; they may come from a transplant donor. The chain combines TRBV6-1 with TRBJ1-1; 7 positions match TRBD1. The specimen sequenced was blood, either unsorted or a sorted T cell fraction (not recorded which). The CDR3 sequence: CASSHQGVPTEAFF. The CDR3 DNA reads as TGTGCCAGCAGTCATCAGGGGGTACCTACTGAAGCTTTCTTT.